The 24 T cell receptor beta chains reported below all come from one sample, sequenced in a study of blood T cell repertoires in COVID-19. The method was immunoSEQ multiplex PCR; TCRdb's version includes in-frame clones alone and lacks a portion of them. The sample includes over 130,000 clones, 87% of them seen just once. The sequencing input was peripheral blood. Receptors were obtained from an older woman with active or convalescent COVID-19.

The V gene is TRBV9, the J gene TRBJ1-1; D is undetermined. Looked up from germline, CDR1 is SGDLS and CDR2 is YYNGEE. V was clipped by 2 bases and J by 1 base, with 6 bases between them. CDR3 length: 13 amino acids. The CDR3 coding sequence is TGTGCCAGCAGCGTGCTAAGGAACACTGAAGCTTTCTTT. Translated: CASSVLRNTEAFF.

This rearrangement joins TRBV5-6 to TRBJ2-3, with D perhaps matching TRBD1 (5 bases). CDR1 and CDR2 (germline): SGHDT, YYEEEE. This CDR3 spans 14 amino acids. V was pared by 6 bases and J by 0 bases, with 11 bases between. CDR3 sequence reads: CASNQGLSTDTQYF. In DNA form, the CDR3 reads TGTGCCAGCAACCAGGGCCTCAGCACAGATACGCAGTATTTT.

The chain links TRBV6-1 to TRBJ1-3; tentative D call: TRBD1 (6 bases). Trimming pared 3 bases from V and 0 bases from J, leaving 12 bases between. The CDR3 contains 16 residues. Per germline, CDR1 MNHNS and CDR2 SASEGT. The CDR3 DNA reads TGTGCCAGCAGTGAGGGACACCTGAGCTCTGGAAACACCATATATTTT. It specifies CASSEGHLSSGNTIYF.

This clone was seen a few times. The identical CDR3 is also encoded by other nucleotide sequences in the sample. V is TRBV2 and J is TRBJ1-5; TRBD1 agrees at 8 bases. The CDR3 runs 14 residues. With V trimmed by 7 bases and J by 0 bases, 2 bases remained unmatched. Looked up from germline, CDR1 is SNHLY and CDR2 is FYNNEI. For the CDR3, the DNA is TGTGCCAGCAATGGACAGGGTAGCAATCAGCCCCAGCATTTT. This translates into CASNGQGSNQPQHF.

CDR3 bases: TGCGCCAGCAGCCAAGGGCGAACCGAGGGGGGGGCCCAGTACTTC. As protein: CASSQGRTEGGAQYF. The rearrangement uses TRBV4-3 and TRBJ2-5, with D possibly being TRBD2 (7 bases). Trimming shortened V by 1 base and J by 9 bases, and 18 bases separated the two germline ends. Germline V lookup: CDR1 LGHNA, CDR2 YSLEER. The CDR3 covers 15 residues.

Here the CDR3 DNA reads TGTGCCAGTAGTAGAGGACTAGCGGGGAGTATCGAGCAGTACTTC. Translated: CASSRGLAGSIEQYF. The genes are TRBV19 and TRBJ2-7; 12 nucleotides match TRBD2. V trimming: 4 bases; J trimming: 6 bases; junction bases outside the gene matches: 7. Per the germline V gene, CDR1 is LNHDA and CDR2 is SQIVND (reference sequence). The CDR3 runs 15 residues.

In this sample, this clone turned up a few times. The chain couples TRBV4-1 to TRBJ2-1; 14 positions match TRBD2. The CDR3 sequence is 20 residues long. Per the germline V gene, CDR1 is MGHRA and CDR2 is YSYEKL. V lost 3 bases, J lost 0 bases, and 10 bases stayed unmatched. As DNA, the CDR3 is TGCGCCAGCAGCCACCTCGGACTAGCGGGGGGACCGAGCTCCTACAATGAGCAGTTCTTC. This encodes CASSHLGLAGGPSSYNEQFF.

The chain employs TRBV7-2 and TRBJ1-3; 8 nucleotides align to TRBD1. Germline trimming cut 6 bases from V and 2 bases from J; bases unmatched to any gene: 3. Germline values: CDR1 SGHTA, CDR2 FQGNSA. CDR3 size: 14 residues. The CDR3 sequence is CASRSTGAGNTIYF. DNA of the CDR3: TGTGCCAGCAGGTCGACAGGGGCTGGAAACACCATATATTTT.

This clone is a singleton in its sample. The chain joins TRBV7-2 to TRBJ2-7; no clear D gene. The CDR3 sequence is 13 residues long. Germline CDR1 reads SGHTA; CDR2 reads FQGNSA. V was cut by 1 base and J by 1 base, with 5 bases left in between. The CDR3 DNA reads TGTGCCAGCAGCTTAGGCGATTCCTACGAGCAGTACTTC. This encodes CASSLGDSYEQYF. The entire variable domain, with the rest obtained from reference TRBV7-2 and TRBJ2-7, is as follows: GAGVSQSPSNKVTEKGKDVELRCDPISGHTALYWYRQSLGQGLEFLIYFQGNSAPDKSGLPSDRFSAERTGGSVSTLTIQRTQQEDSAVYLCASSLGDSYEQYFGPGTRLTVT.

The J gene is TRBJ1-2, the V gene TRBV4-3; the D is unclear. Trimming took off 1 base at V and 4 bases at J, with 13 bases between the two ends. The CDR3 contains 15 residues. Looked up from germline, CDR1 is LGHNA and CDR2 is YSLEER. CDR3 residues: CASSQGQATLYGYTF. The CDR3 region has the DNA TGCGCCAGCAGCCAAGGTCAGGCCACCCTCTATGGCTACACCTTC.

The CDR3 coding sequence is TGTGCCAGCAGCTCCACCCGGGGGGGCCGTGGAGATACGCAGTATTTT. It is translated as CASSSTRGGRGDTQYF. The chain combines TRBV7-2 with TRBJ2-3; 8 nucleotides align to TRBD2. The CDR3 has 16 amino acids. After removal of 4 bases from V and 5 bases from J, the junction contained 11 bases not matched to a gene. The germline CDR1 and CDR2 sequences are SGHTA and FQGNSA.

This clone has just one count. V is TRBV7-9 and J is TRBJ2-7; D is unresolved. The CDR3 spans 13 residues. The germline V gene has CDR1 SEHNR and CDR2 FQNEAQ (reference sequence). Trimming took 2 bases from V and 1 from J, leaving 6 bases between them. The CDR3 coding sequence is TGTGCCAGCAGCTTACAACAGTCCTACGAGCAGTACTTC. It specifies CASSLQQSYEQYF.

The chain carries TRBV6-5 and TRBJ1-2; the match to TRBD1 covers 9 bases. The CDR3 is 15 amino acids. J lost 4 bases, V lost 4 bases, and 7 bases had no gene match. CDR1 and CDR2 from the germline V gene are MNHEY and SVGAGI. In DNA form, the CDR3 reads TGTGCCAGCAGTTCGTGGACAGGGGAGTTCTATGGCTACACCTTC. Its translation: CASSSWTGEFYGYTF.

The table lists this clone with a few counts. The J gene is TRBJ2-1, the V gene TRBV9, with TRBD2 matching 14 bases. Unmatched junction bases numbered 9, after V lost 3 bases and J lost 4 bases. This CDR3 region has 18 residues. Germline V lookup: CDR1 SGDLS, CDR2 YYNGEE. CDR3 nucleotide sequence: TGTGCCAGCAGCGAACGGACTAGCGGGGGGATTATTTACAATGAGCAGTTCTTC. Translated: CASSERTSGGIIYNEQFF.

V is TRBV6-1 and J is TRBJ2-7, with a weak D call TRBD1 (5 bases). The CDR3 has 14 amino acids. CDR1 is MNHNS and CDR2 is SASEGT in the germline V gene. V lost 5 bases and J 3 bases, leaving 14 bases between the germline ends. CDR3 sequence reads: CASSYSPGNYEQYF. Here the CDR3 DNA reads TGTGCCAGCAGTTATTCTCCAGGGAACTACGAGCAGTACTTC.

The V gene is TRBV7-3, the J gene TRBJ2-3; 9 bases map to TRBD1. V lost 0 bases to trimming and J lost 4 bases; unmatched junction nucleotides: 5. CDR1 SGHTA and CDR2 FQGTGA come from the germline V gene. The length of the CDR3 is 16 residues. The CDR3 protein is CASSLTGQGSADTQYF. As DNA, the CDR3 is TGTGCCAGCAGCTTAACCGGACAGGGGTCGGCAGATACGCAGTATTTT.

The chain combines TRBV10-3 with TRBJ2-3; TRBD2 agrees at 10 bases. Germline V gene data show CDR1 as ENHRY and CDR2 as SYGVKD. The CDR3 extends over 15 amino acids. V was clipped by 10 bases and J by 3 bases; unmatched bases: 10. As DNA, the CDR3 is TGTGCCACGGCTCGGGCTAGCGGGGGTACAGATACGCAGTATTTT. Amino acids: CATARASGGTDTQYF.

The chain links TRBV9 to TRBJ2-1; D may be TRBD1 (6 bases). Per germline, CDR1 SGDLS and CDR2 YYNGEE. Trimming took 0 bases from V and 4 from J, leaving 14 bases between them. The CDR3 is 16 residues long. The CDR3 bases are TGTGCCAGCAGCGTAGGGGGGCAAAGTTCATACAATGAGCAGTTCTTC. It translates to CASSVGGQSSYNEQFF.

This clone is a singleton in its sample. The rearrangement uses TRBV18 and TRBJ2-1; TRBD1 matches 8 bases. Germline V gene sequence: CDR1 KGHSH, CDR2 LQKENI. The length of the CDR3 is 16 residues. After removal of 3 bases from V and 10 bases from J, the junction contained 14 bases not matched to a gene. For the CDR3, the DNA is TGTGCCAGCTCACCGCGGACAGGGAATTTAGTACAGGAGCAGTTCTTC. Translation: CASSPRTGNLVQEQFF.

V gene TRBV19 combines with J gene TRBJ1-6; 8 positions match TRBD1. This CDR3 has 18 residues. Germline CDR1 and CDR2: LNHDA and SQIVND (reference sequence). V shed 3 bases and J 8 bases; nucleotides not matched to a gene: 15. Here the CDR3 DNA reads TGTGCCAGTAGTATCGAAGTCCCCGGACAGGGACATGATTCACCCCTCCACTTT. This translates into CASSIEVPGQGHDSPLHF.

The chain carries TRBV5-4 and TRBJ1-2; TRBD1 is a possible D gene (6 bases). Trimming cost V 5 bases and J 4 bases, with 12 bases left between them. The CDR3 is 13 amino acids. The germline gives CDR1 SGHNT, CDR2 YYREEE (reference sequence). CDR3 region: CASSGRTAYGYTF. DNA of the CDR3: TGTGCCAGCAGTGGGCGGACAGCCTATGGCTACACCTTC. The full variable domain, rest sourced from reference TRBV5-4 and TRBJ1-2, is ETGVTQSPTHLIKTRGQQVTLRCSSQSGHNTVSWYQQALGQGPQFIFQYYREEENGRGNFPPRFSGLQFPNYSSELNVNALELDDSALYLCASSGRTAYGYTFGSGTRLTVV.

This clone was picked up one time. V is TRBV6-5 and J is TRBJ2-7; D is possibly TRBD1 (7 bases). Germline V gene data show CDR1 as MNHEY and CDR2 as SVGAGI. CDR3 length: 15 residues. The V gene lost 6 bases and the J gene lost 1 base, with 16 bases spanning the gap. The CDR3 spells CASRSAGQWSYEQYF. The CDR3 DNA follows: TGTGCCAGCAGATCGGCGGGACAGTGGTCCTACGAGCAGTACTTC.

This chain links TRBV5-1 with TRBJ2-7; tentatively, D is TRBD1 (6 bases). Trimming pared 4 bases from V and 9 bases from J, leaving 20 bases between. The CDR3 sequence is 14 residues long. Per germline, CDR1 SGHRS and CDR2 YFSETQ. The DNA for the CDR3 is TGCGCCAGCAGCACCAGGGACACATCTTTGGGGCAGTACTTC. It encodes CASSTRDTSLGQYF. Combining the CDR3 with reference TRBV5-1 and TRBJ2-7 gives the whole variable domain KAGVTQTPRYLIKTRGQQVTLSCSPISGHRSVSWYQQTPGQGLQFLFEYFSETQRNKGNFPGRFSGRQFSNSRSEMNVSTLELGDSALYLCASSTRDTSLGQYFGPGTRLTVT.

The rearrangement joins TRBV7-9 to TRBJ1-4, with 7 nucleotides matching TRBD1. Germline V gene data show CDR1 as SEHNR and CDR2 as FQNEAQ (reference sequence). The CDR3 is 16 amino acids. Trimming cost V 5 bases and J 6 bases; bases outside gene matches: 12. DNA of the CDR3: TGTGCCAGCAGCCCACGGTCGGGAGGGGGCTATGAAAAACTGTTTTTT. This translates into CASSPRSGGGYEKLFF.